The 6 T cell receptor beta chains below were found in one sample sequenced in a study of T-cell reconstitution after alpha-beta-depleted transplantation in children. The TCRbeta library incorporated unique molecular identifiers. TCRdb analysed the PCR reads with MiXCR anew, one entry per CDR3 protein. This repertoire shows 500,000 or so distinct CDR3 sequences, about 30% found once; its top ten account for 2% to 2.5%. The source material was PBMCs from the stem cell graft donor, sampled from the stem cell graft. Receptors originate from a human donor who donated a stem cell graft to a child with aplastic anemia.

The rearrangement joins TRBV9 to TRBJ2-1; TRBD1 aligns across 9 bases. The junction had 2 bases not matched to a gene; V was cut back by 0 bases and J by 1 base. This CDR3 has 16 amino acids. The germline V gene has CDR1 SGDLS and CDR2 YYNGEE. The chain's CDR3 is CASSVVDRGSYNEQFF. CDR3 nucleotide sequence: TGTGCCAGCAGCGTAGTTGACAGGGGGTCCTACAATGAGCAGTTCTTC. Supplemented by reference TRBV9 and TRBJ2-1, the full variable domain reads DSGVTQTPKHLITATGQRVTLRCSPRSGDLSVYWYQQSLDQGLQFLIQYYNGEERAKGNILERFSAQQFPDLHSELNLSSLELGDSALYFCASSVVDRGSYNEQFFGPGTRLTVL.

This clonotype was seen more than once but under ten times. The genes are TRBV29-1 and TRBJ2-7, with 11 bases aligning to TRBD1. The germline gives CDR1 SQVTM, CDR2 ANQGSEA. J lost 4 bases, V lost 7 bases, and 18 bases had no gene match. This CDR3 is built from 17 residues. CDR3 coding DNA: TGCAGCGCTCCGGACAGGGGGCGGCACTTGGTGTGTTACGAGCAGTACGTC. Translating gives CSAPDRGRHLVCYEQYV.

The genes are TRBV7-2 and TRBJ1-5, with D perhaps matching TRBD1 (6 bases). From germline, CDR1 is SGHTA and CDR2 FQGNSA. The CDR3 is made up of 15 amino acids. V was cut by 4 bases and J by 0 bases, with 10 bases left in between. CDR3 DNA: TGTGCCAGCAGCTCCGGACAGTCTAGCAATCAGCCCCAGCATTTT. This encodes CASSSGQSSNQPQHF.

The sample holds a few counts of this clonotype. V and J are TRBV12-3 or TRBV12-4 and TRBJ1-1, with 10 bases fitting TRBD1. The CDR3 consists of 16 residues. J gave up 6 bases and V 8 bases, and 15 bases lay outside the gene matches. In DNA, the CDR3 is TGTGCCAGCGCAGGCCGACAGGGGGCTATTGGCGCTGAAGCTTTCTTT. It encodes CASAGRQGAIGAEAFF.

This clonotype was found a few times. The CDR3 region is CSAVHGTSGREQYF. The CDR3, as DNA: TGCAGTGCGGTTCACGGGACTAGCGGGAGAGAGCAGTACTTC. This sequence joins TRBV20-1 and TRBJ2-7; 14 bases map to TRBD2. Germline V lookup: CDR1 DFQATT, CDR2 SNEGSKA (reference sequence). The V gene end was trimmed by 6 bases and the J gene end by 7 bases; junction bases not matched to a gene: 8. CDR3 length: 14 residues.

This clonotype has only a few counts. J is TRBJ1-5 and V is TRBV7-2, with a weak D call TRBD1 (5 bases). This CDR3 is 13 amino acids long. Trimming stripped 5 bases from V and 4 bases from J, with 9 bases between. Germline V lookup: CDR1 SGHTA, CDR2 FQGNSA. The DNA of the CDR3 is TGTGCCAGCAGCGGACACACTAATCAGCCCCAGCATTTT. It encodes CASSGHTNQPQHF.